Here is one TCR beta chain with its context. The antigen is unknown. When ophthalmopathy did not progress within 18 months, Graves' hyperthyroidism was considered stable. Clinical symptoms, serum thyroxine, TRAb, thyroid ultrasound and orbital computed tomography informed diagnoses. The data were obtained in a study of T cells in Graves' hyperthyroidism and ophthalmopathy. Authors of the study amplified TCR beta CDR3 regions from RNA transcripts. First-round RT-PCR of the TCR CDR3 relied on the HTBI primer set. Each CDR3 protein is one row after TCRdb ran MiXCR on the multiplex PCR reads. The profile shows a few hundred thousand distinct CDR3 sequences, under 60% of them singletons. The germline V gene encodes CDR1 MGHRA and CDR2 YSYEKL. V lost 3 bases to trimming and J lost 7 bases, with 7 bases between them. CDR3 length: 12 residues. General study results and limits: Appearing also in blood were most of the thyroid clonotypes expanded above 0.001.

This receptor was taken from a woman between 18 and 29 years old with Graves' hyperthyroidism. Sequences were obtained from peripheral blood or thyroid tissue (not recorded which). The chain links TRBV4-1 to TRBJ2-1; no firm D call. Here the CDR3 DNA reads TGCGCCAGCAGCCACCCGCGAAATGAGCAGTTCTTC. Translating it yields CASSHPRNEQFF.